This T cell receptor (beta chain) was identified during a study of shared clonotypes between healthy human individuals. Assay execution proceeded at the deep level. The authors' processing: Sequence data from immunoSEQ were junction-only and lacked quality scores; consequently, filtering differed. TCRdb keeps only in-frame clones here, not all; method: immunoSEQ multiplex PCR. Clonal size and the V and J genes are those of that table, whereas D and trimming came from the DNA. The sample comprises under 2.5 million clones, approximately 90% of which are singletons, and 0.3% to 0.45% rests with the top ten. The clonotype comes from a man younger than 35 in good health. Some clones in this sample may be carry-over from other donors' samples. The source material was naive CD4+ T cells from PBMCs. Subset specified: CD45RA+ positively selected.

DNA for the CDR3: TGCGCCAGCAGCTTGGCCTACATAGAAGAGACCCAGTACTTC. Protein product: CASSLAYIEETQYF. The chain uses TRBV5-1 and TRBJ2-5; the D is unclear. CDR3 length equals 14 residues. V lost 0 bases, J lost 3 bases, and 9 bases lay in between. Per the germline V gene, CDR1 is SGHRS and CDR2 is YFSETQ.